The clone carrying this T cell receptor beta chain was recorded many times. The antigen is not known. CDR1 and CDR2 from the germline V gene are MGHRA and YSYEKL. CDR3 length: 15 amino acids. Trimming took off 4 bases at V and 1 base at J, with 12 bases between the two ends. This record belongs to a study of identical twins. Study results and limitations: Sharing of beta out-of-frame sequences by twins showed a weaker excess. For zero-insertion analyses, partial confounding could come from invariant MAIT and iNKT cells. The same donors were not followed; conclusions instead depended on cross-sectional statistical analysis. Among monozygotic twins, out-of-frame TCR alpha sharing exceeded what models predicted.

In TCRdb, the 5' RACE reads were re-called with MiXCR into one record per CDR3 protein. Among about 220,000 distinct CDR3 sequences listed, 7.5% were seen once. The sample was also linked to a second study, of yellow fever vaccine responses in identical twins.

What was sequenced was CD8+ T cells sorted from blood. The chain uses TRBV4-1 and TRBJ2-3; weak D call: TRBD2 (6 bases). This clonotype was obtained from a young woman in good health. CDR3: CASSPTAGRTDTQYF. For the CDR3, the DNA is TGCGCCAGCAGCCCCACGGCGGGGCGCACAGATACGCAGTATTTT.